Following are 9 T cell receptor beta chains from one sample sequenced in a study of chemoradiotherapy in HPV16-positive cancers. Method: immunoSEQ multiplex PCR; TCRdb's copy keeps in-frame clones and lacks some. This sample has 1,500 to 2,500 clones, with around 90% found just once. This specimen was tumor tissue, taken from a patient who underwent chemoradiotherapy. These receptors originate from a human donor with HPV-associated anogenital cancer.

V is TRBV9 and J is TRBJ2-2; 7 positions agree with TRBD1. This CDR3 spans 13 amino acids. The germline V gene has CDR1 SGDLS and CDR2 YYNGEE. V dropped 4 bases and J dropped 7; count of bases not matched to a gene: 4. The CDR3 sequence is CASSSGTVGELFF. The CDR3 nucleotides read TGTGCCAGCAGCTCCGGGACAGTCGGGGAGCTGTTTTTT.

This rearrangement joins TRBV6-5 to TRBJ1-1, with 7 bases aligning to TRBD1. The CDR3 length is 13 residues. V was clipped by 5 bases and J by 7 bases; unmatched bases: 7. From germline, CDR1 is MNHEY and CDR2 SVGAGI. The CDR3 nucleotides are TGTGCCAGCAGTCGGACAGGAGGGCTTGAAGCTTTCTTT. Residues: CASSRTGGLEAFF.

The CDR3 loop reads CASSTLRDYEQYF. The CDR3 DNA sequence: TGTGCCAGCAGTACCCTACGGGATTACGAGCAGTACTTC. The chain uses TRBV6-5 and TRBJ2-7; tentatively, D is TRBD2 (5 bases). There are 13 residues in the CDR3. Trimming removed 5 bases at V and 4 bases at J, with 12 bases between. Germline CDR1 and CDR2: MNHEY and SVGAGI.

The chain links TRBV7-2 to TRBJ2-7; D remains ambiguous. V was cut by 5 bases and J by 7 bases, with 18 bases left in between. CDR3 size: 14 residues. CDR1 and CDR2 from the germline V gene are SGHTA and FQGNSA. CDR3 sequence: CASSPPSVRGEQYF. As DNA, the CDR3 is TGTGCCAGCAGCCCCCCGTCCGTCCGTGGAGAGCAGTACTTC.

V and J are TRBV2 and TRBJ1-6; 10 bases agree with TRBD1. CDR1 and CDR2 from the germline V gene are SNHLY and FYNNEI. V shed 3 bases, J shed 0 bases, and the junction held 5 bases outside the gene matches. The CDR3 runs 18 residues. The CDR3 protein is CASSEGQGYGSYNSPLHF. The CDR3 DNA follows: TGTGCCAGCAGTGAGGGACAGGGGTATGGCTCCTATAATTCACCCCTCCACTTT. The full variable domain, with the rest looked up from reference TRBV2 and TRBJ1-6, is EPEVTQTPSHQVTQMGQEVILRCVPISNHLYFYWYRQILGQKVEFLVSFYNNEISEKSEIFDDQFSVERPDGSNFTLKIRSTKLEDSAMYFCASSEGQGYGSYNSPLHFGNGTRLTVT.

This chain connects TRBV5-1 to TRBJ2-1, with TRBD2 matching 8 bases. J gave up 5 bases and V 3 bases, and 4 bases lay outside the gene matches. This CDR3 region has 14 residues. The germline V gene has CDR1 SGHRS and CDR2 YFSETQ. For the CDR3, the DNA is TGCGCCAGCAGCTCAGCGGGGGCAAACAATGAGCAGTTCTTC. This gives the protein CASSSAGANNEQFF.

The chain links TRBV4-1 to TRBJ1-1; 11 bases are shared with TRBD1. Looked up from germline, CDR1 is MGHRA and CDR2 is YSYEKL. The ends lost 3 bases at V and 8 bases at J; junction bases unmatched: 11. This CDR3 has 16 amino acids. Here the CDR3 DNA reads TGCGCCAGCAGCCATCTGGCCGGGACAGGGGGGTTAGAAGCTTTCTTT. Its translation is CASSHLAGTGGLEAFF.

This sequence joins TRBV19 and TRBJ2-1; D gene unclear. The germline CDR1 and CDR2 sequences are LNHDA and SQIVND (reference sequence). The CDR3 length is 13 residues. Trimming cost V 1 base and J 4 bases, with 5 bases left between them. CDR3 coding DNA: TGTGCCAGTAGTATAGGCTTGTACAATGAGCAGTTCTTC. This translates into CASSIGLYNEQFF.

This chain joins TRBV18 and TRBJ2-2, with 7 positions matching TRBD1. This CDR3 has 16 residues. Unmatched junction bases numbered 3, after V lost 2 bases and J lost 0 bases. The V gene's germline CDR1 is KGHSH and CDR2 LQKENI. CDR3 DNA: TGTGCCAGCTCACCATACCAGGGGGCGAACACCGGGGAGCTGTTTTTT. Amino acids: CASSPYQGANTGELFF.